These 6 T cell receptor beta chains came from one sample sequenced in a study of blood T cell repertoires in COVID-19. This table comes from immunoSEQ multiplex PCR, and its TCRdb copy is limited to in-frame clones, with some not included. The table records a few hundred thousand clones, about four fifths of them present only once. Sequencing was carried out using peripheral blood. Receptors were obtained from a man older than 75 with acute or convalescent COVID-19.

This chain joins TRBV18 and TRBJ2-3; the D is unclear. Germline values: CDR1 KGHSH, CDR2 LQKENI. V was pared by 0 bases and J by 5 bases, with 9 bases between. The CDR3 totals 14 residues. The DNA of the CDR3 is TGTGCCAGCTCACCACCGAACAGTGGAGATACGCAGTATTTT. Its protein is CASSPPNSGDTQYF.

The V call is TRBV24-1, the J call TRBJ2-2, with D possibly being TRBD1 (5 bases). V was trimmed by 3 bases and J by 0 bases, leaving 13 bases between them. The CDR3 length is 17 residues. The germline CDR1 and CDR2 sequences are KGHDR and SFDVKD. CDR3 in amino acids: CATSDPAPDTNTGELFF. The CDR3 DNA sequence: TGTGCCACCAGTGATCCGGCGCCGGACACGAACACCGGGGAGCTGTTTTTT.

V usage is TRBV5-1 and J usage is TRBJ2-3; 10 positions match TRBD2. CDR3 length: 14 residues. Germline V lookup: CDR1 SGHRS, CDR2 YFSETQ. V shed 5 bases and J 2 bases; nucleotides not matched to a gene: 2. The CDR3 protein is CASRLAGITDTQYF. The DNA for the CDR3 is TGCGCCAGCAGACTAGCGGGGATCACAGATACGCAGTATTTT. The variable domain in full, completed from reference TRBV5-1 and TRBJ2-3, reads KAGVTQTPRYLIKTRGQQVTLSCSPISGHRSVSWYQQTPGQGLQFLFEYFSETQRNKGNFPGRFSGRQFSNSRSEMNVSTLELGDSALYLCASRLAGITDTQYFGPGTRLTVL.

The chain uses TRBV4-1 and TRBJ1-1; D may be TRBD1 (6 bases). Looked up from germline, CDR1 is MGHRA and CDR2 is YSYEKL. The CDR3 has 19 amino acids. Trimming stripped 0 bases from V and 1 base from J, with 21 bases between. CDR3 DNA: TGCGCCAGCAGCCAAGATCTTCGGCAGGGGCTCTATTCGAACACTGAAGCTTTCTTT. Protein: CASSQDLRQGLYSNTEAFF.

There are a few counts of this clone. The chain recombines TRBV5-6 with TRBJ2-7, with 8 bases matching TRBD1. This CDR3 contains 17 residues. V lost 1 base to trimming and J lost 1 base; unmatched junction nucleotides: 10. CDR1 and CDR2 from the germline V gene are SGHDT and YYEEEE. The CDR3: CASSLRYPDRDSYEQYF. The CDR3 region has the DNA TGTGCCAGCAGCTTGAGATACCCGGACAGGGATTCCTACGAGCAGTACTTC.

The rearrangement uses TRBV12-5 and TRBJ1-1; tentative D call: TRBD1 (5 bases). Germline V CDR1 and CDR2: LGHNT, FRNRAP. Trimming cost V 4 bases and J 2 bases, with 17 bases left between them. This CDR3 contains 16 residues. CDR3 loop: CASGYWRGYKNTEAFF. Here the CDR3 DNA reads TGTGCTAGTGGTTATTGGAGGGGCTACAAAAACACTGAAGCTTTCTTT.